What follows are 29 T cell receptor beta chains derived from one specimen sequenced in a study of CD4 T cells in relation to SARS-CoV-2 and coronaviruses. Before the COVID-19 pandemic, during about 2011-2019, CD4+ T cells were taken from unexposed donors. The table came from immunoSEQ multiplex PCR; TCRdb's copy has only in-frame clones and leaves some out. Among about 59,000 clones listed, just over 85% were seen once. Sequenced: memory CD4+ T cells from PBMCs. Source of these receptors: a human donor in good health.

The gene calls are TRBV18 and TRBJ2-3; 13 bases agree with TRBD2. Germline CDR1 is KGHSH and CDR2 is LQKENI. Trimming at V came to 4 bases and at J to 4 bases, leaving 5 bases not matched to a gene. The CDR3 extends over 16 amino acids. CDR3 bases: TGTGCCAGCTCACGGGGACTAGCGGGAAGCGCAGATACGCAGTATTTT. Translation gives CASSRGLAGSADTQYF.

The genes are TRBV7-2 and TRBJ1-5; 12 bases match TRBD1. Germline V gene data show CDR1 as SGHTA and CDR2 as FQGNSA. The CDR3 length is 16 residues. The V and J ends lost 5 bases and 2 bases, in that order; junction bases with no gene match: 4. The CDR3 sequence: CASSPRDRGRNQPQHF. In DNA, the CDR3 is TGTGCCAGCAGCCCCCGGGACAGGGGGCGCAATCAGCCCCAGCATTTT.

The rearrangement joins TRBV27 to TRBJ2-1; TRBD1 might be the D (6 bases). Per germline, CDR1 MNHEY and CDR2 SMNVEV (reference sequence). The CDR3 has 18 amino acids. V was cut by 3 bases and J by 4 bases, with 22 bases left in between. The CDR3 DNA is TGTGCCAGCAGTTTTCCTAAAGGGACATCGAACTTATACAATGAGCAGTTCTTC. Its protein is CASSFPKGTSNLYNEQFF.

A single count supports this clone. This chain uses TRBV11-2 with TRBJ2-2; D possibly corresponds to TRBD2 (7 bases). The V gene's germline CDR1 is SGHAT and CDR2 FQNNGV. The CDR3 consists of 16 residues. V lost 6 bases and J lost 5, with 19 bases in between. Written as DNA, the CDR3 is TGTGCCAGCAGACCTCCTAGCGGAGGGGGGACCGGGGAGCTGTTTTTT. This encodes CASRPPSGGGTGELFF.

CDR3 in amino acids: CSTDGTRGVRETQYF. The CDR3 DNA follows: TGCAGTACGGATGGGACCCGAGGGGTTCGGGAGACCCAGTACTTC. This sequence joins TRBV29-1 and TRBJ2-5; D possibly matches TRBD1 or TRBD2 (5 bases each). The CDR3 sequence is 15 residues long. From germline, CDR1 is SQVTM and CDR2 ANQGSEA.

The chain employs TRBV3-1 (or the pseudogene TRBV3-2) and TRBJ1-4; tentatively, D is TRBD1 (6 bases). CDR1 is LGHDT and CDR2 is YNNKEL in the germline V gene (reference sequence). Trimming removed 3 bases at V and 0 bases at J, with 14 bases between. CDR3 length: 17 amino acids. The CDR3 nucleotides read TGTGCCAGCAGCCATGTGGGGGGCCTGGCAACTAATGAAAAACTGTTTTTT. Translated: CASSHVGGLATNEKLFF.

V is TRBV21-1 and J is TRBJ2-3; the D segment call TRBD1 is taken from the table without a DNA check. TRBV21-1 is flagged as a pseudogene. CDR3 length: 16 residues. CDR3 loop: CASSKAGWGGTDTQYF. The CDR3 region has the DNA TGTGCCAGCAGCAAAGCGGGATGGGGCGGCACAGATACGCAGTATTTT.

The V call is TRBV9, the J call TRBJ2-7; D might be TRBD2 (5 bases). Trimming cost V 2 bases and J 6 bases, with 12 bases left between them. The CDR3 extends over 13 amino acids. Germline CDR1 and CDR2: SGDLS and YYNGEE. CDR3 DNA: TGTGCCAGCAGCGTGAGGGCCGGAGGCGAGCAGTACTTC. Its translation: CASSVRAGGEQYF.

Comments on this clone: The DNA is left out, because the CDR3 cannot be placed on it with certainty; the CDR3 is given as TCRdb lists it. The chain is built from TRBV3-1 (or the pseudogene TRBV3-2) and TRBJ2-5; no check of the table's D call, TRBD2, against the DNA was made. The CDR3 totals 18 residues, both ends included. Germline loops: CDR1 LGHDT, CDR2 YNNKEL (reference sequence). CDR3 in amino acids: CASSQDFWEREGPETQYF.

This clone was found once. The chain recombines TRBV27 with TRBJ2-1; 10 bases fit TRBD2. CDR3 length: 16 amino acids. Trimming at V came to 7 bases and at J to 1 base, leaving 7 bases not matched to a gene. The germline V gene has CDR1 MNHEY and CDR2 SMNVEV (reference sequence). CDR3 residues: CASTKLAGISYNEQFF. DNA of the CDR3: TGTGCCAGCACCAAACTAGCGGGAATTTCCTACAATGAGCAGTTCTTC.

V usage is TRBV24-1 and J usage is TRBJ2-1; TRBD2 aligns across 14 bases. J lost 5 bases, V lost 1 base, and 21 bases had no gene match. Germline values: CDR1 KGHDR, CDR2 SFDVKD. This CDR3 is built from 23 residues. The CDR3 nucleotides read TGTGCCACCAGTGATTTAGAGGGGGCCAGGACTAGCGGGAGGACCCTTCCCAACAATGAGCAGTTCTTC. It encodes CATSDLEGARTSGRTLPNNEQFF.

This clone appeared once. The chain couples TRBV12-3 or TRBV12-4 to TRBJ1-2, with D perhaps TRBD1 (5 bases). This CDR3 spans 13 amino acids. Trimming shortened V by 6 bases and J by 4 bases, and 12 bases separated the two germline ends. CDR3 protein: CASSTQATYGYTF. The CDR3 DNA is TGTGCCAGCAGCACACAGGCAACCTATGGCTACACCTTC.

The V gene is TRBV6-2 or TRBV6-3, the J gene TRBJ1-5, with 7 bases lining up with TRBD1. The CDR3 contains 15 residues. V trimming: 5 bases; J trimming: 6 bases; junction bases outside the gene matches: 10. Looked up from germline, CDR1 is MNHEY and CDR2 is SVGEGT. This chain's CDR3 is CASSQDRVLVQPQHF. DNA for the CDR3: TGTGCCAGCAGTCAAGACAGGGTGCTGGTTCAGCCCCAGCATTTT.

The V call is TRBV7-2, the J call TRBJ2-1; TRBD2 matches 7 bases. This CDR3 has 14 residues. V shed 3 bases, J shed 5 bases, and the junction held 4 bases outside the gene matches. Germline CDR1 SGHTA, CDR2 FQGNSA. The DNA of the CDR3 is TGTGCCAGCAGCTTCTTTCGGGAGGACAATGAGCAGTTCTTC. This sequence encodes CASSFFREDNEQFF.

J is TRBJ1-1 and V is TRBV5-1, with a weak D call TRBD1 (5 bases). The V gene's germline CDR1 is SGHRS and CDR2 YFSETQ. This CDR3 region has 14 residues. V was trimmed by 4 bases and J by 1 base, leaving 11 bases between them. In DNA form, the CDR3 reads TGCGCCAGCAGCAGGACAACAGAGAACACTGAAGCTTTCTTT. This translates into CASSRTTENTEAFF.

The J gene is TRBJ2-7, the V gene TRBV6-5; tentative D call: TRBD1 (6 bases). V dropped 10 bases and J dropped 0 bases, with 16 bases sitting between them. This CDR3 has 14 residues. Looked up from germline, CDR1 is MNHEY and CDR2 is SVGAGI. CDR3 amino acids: CAIQGTVSSYEQYF. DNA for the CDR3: TGTGCCATCCAGGGGACGGTAAGCTCCTACGAGCAGTACTTC.

In DNA form, the CDR3 reads TGTGCCAGCAGAGAGGACAATCCTGATAATTCACCCCTCCACTTT. This translates into CASREDNPDNSPLHF. The chain has TRBV28 and TRBJ1-6, with a weak D call TRBD1 (5 bases). Germline V gives CDR1 MDHEN, CDR2 SYDVKM. Trimming took 6 bases from V and 5 from J, leaving 14 bases between them. The CDR3 spans 15 residues.

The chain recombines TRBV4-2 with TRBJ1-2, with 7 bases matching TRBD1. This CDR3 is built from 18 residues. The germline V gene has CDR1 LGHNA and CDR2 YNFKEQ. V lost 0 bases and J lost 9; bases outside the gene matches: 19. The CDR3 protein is CASSQDFATGKPYGRYTF. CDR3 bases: TGTGCCAGCAGCCAAGATTTCGCGACAGGGAAACCCTATGGTCGCTACACCTTC.

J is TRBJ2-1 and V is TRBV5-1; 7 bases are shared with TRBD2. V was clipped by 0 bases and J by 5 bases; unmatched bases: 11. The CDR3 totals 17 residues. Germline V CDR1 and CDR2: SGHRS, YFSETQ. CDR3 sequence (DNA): TGCGCCAGCAGCTTGGCCGGGACTACCCTGCGGAACAATGAGCAGTTCTTC. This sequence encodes CASSLAGTTLRNNEQFF.

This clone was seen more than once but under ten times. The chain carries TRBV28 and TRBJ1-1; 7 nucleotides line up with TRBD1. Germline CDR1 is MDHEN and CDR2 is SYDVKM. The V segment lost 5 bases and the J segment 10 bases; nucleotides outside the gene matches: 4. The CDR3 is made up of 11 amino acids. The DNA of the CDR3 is TGTGCCAGCAGTCCTAACAGGGGAGCTTTCTTT. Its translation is CASSPNRGAFF. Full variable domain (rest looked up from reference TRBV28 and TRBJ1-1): DVKVTQSSRYLVKRTGEKVFLECVQDMDHENMFWYRQDPGLGLRLIYFSYDVKMKEKGDIPEGYSVSREKKERFSLILESASTNQTSMYLCASSPNRGAFFGQGTRLTVV.

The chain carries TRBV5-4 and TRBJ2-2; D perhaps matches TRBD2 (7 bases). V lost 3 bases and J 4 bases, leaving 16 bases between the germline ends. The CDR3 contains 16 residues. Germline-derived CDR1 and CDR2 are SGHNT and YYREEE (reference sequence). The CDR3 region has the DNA TGTGCCAGCAGCTGGGGGGGGGCGAGGGGCACCGGGGAGCTGTTTTTT. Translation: CASSWGGARGTGELFF. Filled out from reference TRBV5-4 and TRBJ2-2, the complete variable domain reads ETGVTQSPTHLIKTRGQQVTLRCSSQSGHNTVSWYQQALGQGPQFIFQYYREEENGRGNFPPRFSGLQFPNYSSELNVNALELDDSALYLCASSWGGARGTGELFFGEGSRLTVL.

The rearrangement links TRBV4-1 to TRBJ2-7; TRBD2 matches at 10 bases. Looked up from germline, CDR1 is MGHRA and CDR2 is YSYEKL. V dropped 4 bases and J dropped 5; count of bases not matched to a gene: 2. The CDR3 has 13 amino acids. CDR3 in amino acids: CASSLLAGHEQYF. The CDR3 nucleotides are TGCGCCAGCAGCCTACTAGCGGGACACGAGCAGTACTTC.

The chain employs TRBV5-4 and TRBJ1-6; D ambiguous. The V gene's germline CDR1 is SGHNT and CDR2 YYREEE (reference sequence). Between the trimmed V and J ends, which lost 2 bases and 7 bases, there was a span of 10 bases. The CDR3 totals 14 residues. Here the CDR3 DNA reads TGTGCCAGCAGCTTTATACAGACCAATTCACCCCTCCACTTT. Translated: CASSFIQTNSPLHF.

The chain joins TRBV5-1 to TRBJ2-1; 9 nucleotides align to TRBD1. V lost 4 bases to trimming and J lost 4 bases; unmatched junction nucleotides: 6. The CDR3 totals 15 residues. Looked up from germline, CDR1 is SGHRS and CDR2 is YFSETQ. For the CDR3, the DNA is TGCGCCAGCAGCGTCCGGGACAGGGCATACAATGAGCAGTTCTTC. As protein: CASSVRDRAYNEQFF. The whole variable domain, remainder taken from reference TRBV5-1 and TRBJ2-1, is KAGVTQTPRYLIKTRGQQVTLSCSPISGHRSVSWYQQTPGQGLQFLFEYFSETQRNKGNFPGRFSGRQFSNSRSEMNVSTLELGDSALYLCASSVRDRAYNEQFFGPGTRLTVL.

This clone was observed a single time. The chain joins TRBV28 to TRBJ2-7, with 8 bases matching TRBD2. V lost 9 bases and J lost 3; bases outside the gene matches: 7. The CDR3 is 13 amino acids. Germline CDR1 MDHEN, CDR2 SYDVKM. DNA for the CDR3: TGTGCCAGTAGCGGGACGGAGCTCTACGAGCAGTACTTC. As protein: CASSGTELYEQYF.

In DNA form, the CDR3 reads TGTGCCAGCAGCAGATGGTTCTATGGCTACACCTTC. Residues: CASSRWFYGYTF. V and J are TRBV21-1 and TRBJ1-2. TRBV21-1 is listed as a pseudogene. The CDR3 length is 12 residues.

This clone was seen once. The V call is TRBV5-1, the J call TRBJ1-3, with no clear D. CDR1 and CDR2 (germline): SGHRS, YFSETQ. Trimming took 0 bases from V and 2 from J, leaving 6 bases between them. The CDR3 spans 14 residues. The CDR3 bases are TGCGCCAGCAGCTTGGAAGGGCCTGGAAACACCATATATTTT. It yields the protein CASSLEGPGNTIYF. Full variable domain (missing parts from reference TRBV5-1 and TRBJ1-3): KAGVTQTPRYLIKTRGQQVTLSCSPISGHRSVSWYQQTPGQGLQFLFEYFSETQRNKGNFPGRFSGRQFSNSRSEMNVSTLELGDSALYLCASSLEGPGNTIYFGEGSWLTVV.

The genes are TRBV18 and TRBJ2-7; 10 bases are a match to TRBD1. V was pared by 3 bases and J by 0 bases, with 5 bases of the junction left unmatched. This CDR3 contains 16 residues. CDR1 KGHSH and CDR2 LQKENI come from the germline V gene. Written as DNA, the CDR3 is TGTGCCAGCTCACCGAGAGGGACAGGGGTCTCCTACGAGCAGTACTTC. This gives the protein CASSPRGTGVSYEQYF.

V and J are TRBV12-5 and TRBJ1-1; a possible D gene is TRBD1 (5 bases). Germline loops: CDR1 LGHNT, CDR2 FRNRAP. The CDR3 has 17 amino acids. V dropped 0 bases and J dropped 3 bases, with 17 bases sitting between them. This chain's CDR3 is CASGLVLGTGGDTEAFF. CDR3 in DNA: TGTGCTAGTGGTTTGGTGCTGGGGACGGGGGGTGACACTGAAGCTTTCTTT.